This T cell receptor (beta chain) was sequenced during a study of T-cell reconstitution after alpha-beta-depleted transplantation in children. V dropped 6 bases and J dropped 2 bases, with 10 bases sitting between them. Germline CDR1 reads SEHNR; CDR2 reads FQNEAQ (reference sequence). This CDR3 spans 13 amino acids. Unique molecular identifiers featured in how the TCRbeta library was prepared. TCRdb independently ran MiXCR on the PCR reads; one entry per CDR3 protein. Here the sample spans about 58,000 distinct CDR3 sequences, 35% to 55% being singletons. Sample: PBMCs, mostly from graft donor cells, taken 360 days after TCRalphabeta/CD19-depleted stem cell transplant. The chain carries TRBV7-9 and TRBJ2-5; D is possibly TRBD2 (6 bases). The source of this sequence is a male patient under 18 who had a stem cell transplant for acute lymphoblastic leukemia, so the T cells may come from the graft donor. CDR3 DNA: TGTGCCAGCAGAAGGACTACTCAAGAGACCCAGTACTTC. This translates into CASRRTTQETQYF.